This TCR beta chain comes out of a study of OX40 agonist ivuxolimab in advanced cancers. Study as a whole: The diagnoses of dose-escalation patients were hepatocellular carcinoma, melanoma, renal cell or head and neck cancer. Around 40% of patients had received prior checkpoint inhibitor therapy. Among those treated, three patients had partial responses, one with hepatocellular carcinoma and two with cutaneous melanoma.

This CDR3 region has 13 residues. Trimming pared 5 bases from V and 7 bases from J, leaving 14 bases between. CDR1 is SGHTA and CDR2 is FQGNSA in the germline V gene. Data came from immunoSEQ multiplex PCR; TCRdb stores just in-frame clones and leaves some out. Counted here are roughly 63,000 clones, approximately 90% occurring once; the ten biggest clones make up about a tenth. Peripheral blood came from all dose cohorts at three timepoints. Material: CD4+ or CD8+ T cells sorted from blood, obtained in a trial of the OX40 agonist ivuxolimab. The V gene is TRBV7-2, the J gene TRBJ1-2, with TRBD1 as a possible D gene (6 bases). The TCR sequence derives from an adult with an advanced solid tumor such as melanoma, head and neck, liver or kidney cancer. The CDR3 is CASSRGAETGYTF. The CDR3 nucleotides read TGTGCCAGCAGCCGGGGGGCAGAGACTGGCTACACCTTC.